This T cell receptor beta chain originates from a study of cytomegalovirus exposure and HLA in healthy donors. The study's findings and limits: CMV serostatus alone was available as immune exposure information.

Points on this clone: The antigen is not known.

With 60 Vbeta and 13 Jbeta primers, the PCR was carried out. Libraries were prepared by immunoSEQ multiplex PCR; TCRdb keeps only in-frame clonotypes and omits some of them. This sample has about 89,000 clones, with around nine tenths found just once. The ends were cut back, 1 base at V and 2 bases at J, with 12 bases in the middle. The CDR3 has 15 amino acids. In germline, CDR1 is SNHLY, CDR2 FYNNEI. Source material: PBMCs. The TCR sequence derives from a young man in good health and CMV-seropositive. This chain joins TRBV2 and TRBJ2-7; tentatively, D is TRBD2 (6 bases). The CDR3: CASSEESGLAYEQYF. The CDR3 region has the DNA TGTGCCAGCAGTGAAGAGAGCGGGCTCGCCTACGAGCAGTACTTC. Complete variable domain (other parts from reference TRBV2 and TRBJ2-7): EPEVTQTPSHQVTQMGQEVILRCVPISNHLYFYWYRQILGQKVEFLVSFYNNEISEKSEIFDDQFSVERPDGSNFTLKIRSTKLEDSAMYFCASSEESGLAYEQYFGPGTRLTVT.